This T cell receptor beta chain was sequenced during a study of cytomegalovirus exposure and HLA in healthy donors. Study results and caveats: About 180 TCR beta chains were listed as cytomegalovirus-associated. No immune exposure information besides CMV serostatus was available.

To note about this clone: The antigen remains undetermined.

It was with 60 Vbeta and 13 Jbeta primers that the PCR ran. Data came from immunoSEQ multiplex PCR; TCRdb stores just in-frame clones and leaves some out. Its table lists 65,000 to 85,000 clones. Trimming cost V 5 bases and J 2 bases; bases outside gene matches: 5. The CDR3 loop spans 14 amino acids. Per the germline V gene, CDR1 is SGHDN and CDR2 is FVKESK. This receptor was identified in a female donor in good health and CMV-seropositive. This sequence joins TRBV14 and TRBJ2-5; 7 bases fit TRBD2. The sample taken for sequencing was PBMCs. CDR3 DNA: TGTGCCAGCAGCGTCTGGGGGGGGCAAGAGACCCAGTACTTC. Residues: CASSVWGGQETQYF.